The rows below give T cell receptor beta chains drawn from one sample of a study of T cell repertoires in cytomegalovirus infection. The antigens for these receptors are not known. TCRdb recomputed calls from the reads with MiXCR, one row per CDR3 protein. The repertoire holds tens of thousands of distinct CDR3 sequences, with approximately 22% as singletons. The sequencing input was PBMCs, sequenced either directly or after in vitro stimulation (not recorded which). The receptor set was obtained from a human donor in good health (CMV status not recorded). Some clones in this sample may be carry-over from other donors' samples. Both conserved end residues are part of each CDR3. D genes are given only for firm matches. Size is omitted from some rows. Given values are once, few, many or a class for expanded clones.

cdr3_aa	cdr3_nt	j_call	clone_size	d_call	v_call
CASSLVAQGYEQYF	TGTGCCAGCAGCTTAGTTGCACAGGGCTACGAGCAGTACTTC	TRBJ2-7	many	NA	TRBV7-8
CSARGGEGSDTQYF	TGCAGTGCTAGAGGGGGAGAGGGATCAGATACGCAGTATTTT	TRBJ2-3	NA	NA	TRBV20-1
CASSPRTGGDGTQYF	TGTGCCAGCTCACCAAGGACAGGGGGCGATGGGACCCAGTACTTC	TRBJ2-5	few	TRBD1	TRBV18
CASSLVTGWAFF	TGTGCCAGCAGTCTCGTGACAGGGTGGGCTTTCTTT	TRBJ1-1	few	TRBD1	TRBV6-6
CASSFGTNSGNTIYF	TGTGCCAGCAGCTTTGGCACGAACTCTGGAAACACCATATATTTT	TRBJ1-3	many	NA	TRBV7-4
CASSSLDEQYF	TGTGCCAGCAGCTCGCTGGACGAGCAGTACTTC	TRBJ2-7	NA	NA	TRBV7-2
CASSQGERRYGYTF	TGTGCCAGCAGTCAGGGAGAGCGTCGGTATGGCTACACCTTC	TRBJ1-2	NA	NA	TRBV6-5
CASSLGTEYEQYF	TGTGCCAGCAGCTTAGGGACAGAATACGAGCAGTACTTC	TRBJ2-7	few	NA	TRBV7-2
CASRGTPDGYTF	TGTGCCAGTAGGGGGACTCCTGATGGCTACACCTTC	TRBJ1-2	NA	NA	TRBV19
CASSPGTHSNQPQHF	TGCGCCAGCAGCCCCGGGACACATAGCAATCAGCCCCAGCATTTT	TRBJ1-5	few	NA	TRBV5-1
CASSYQRELDTQYF	TGTGCCAGCAGTTACCAGCGGGAGTTAGATACGCAGTATTTT	TRBJ2-3	few	TRBD2	TRBV6-2/TRBV6-3
CASSQGSAYNEQFF	TGTGCCAGCAGTCAGGGTAGTGCCTACAATGAGCAGTTCTTC	TRBJ2-1	few	NA	TRBV6-1